This T cell receptor (beta chain) was recovered during a study of human T cells and chemical hapten exposure. Study findings and constraints: Compared to controls, expanded TCRs made significantly more large clusters of similar CDR3s. Sensitizing to DPC left TCRs with a frequency above 1 in 1000 unaltered.

This clonotype was recorded many times. Its antigen is unknown. Time point defined: patch test 1, 2 weeks after DPC sensitization. Treatment defined: therapeutic diphenylcyclopropenone sensitization with weekly scalp DPC. Single cDNA molecules in the library carried unique molecular identifiers attached during preparation. One entry per CDR3 protein, called by TCRdb with MiXCR from the RACE reads. The sample has some 79,000 distinct CDR3 sequences; around 7.8% are singletons. Looked up from germline, CDR1 is SGHTA and CDR2 is FQGTGA. The CDR3 is 13 residues long. The V and J ends lost 1 base and 5 bases respectively, with 8 bases between them.

The source of this sequence is a young woman with alopecia areata. Some clones in this sample may be carry-over from other donors' samples. The genes are TRBV7-3 and TRBJ2-5; no firm D call. This material consisted of whole blood, taken in connection with sensitization to the hapten diphenylcyclopropenone (DPC). The CDR3 DNA sequence: TGTGCCAGCAGCTTAAGCGAGTGGGAGACCCAGTACTTC. The encoded protein is CASSLSEWETQYF.